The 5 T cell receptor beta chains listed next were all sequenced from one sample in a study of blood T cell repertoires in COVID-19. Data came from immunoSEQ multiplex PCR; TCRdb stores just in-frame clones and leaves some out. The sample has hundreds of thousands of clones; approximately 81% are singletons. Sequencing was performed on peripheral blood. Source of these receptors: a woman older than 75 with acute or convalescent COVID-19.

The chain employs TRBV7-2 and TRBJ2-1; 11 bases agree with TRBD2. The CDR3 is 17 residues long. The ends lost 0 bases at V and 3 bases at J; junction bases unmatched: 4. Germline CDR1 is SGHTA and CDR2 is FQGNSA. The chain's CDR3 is CASSLARLAGGYNEQFF. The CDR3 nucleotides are TGTGCCAGCAGCTTAGCGAGGCTAGCGGGGGGCTACAATGAGCAGTTCTTC.

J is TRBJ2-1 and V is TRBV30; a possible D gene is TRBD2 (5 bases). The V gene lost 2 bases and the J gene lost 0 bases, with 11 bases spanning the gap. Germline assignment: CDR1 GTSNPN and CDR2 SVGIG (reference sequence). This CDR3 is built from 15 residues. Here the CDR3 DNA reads TGTGCCTGGAGTTTCTTAGCGAGCTCCTACAATGAGCAGTTCTTC. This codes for CAWSFLASSYNEQFF. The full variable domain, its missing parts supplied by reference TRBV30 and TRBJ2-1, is SQTIHQWPATLVQPVGSPLSLECTVEGTSNPNLYWYRQAAGRGLQLLFYSVGIGQISSEVPQNLSASRPQDRQFILSSKKLLLSDSGFYLCAWSFLASSYNEQFFGPGTRLTVL.

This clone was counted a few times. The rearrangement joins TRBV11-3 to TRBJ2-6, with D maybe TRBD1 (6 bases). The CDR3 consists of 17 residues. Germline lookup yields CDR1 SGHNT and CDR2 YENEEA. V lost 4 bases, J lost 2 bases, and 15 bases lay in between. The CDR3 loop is CASSSRQVITGANVLTF. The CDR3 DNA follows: TGTGCCAGCAGCTCCCGACAGGTTATCACTGGGGCCAACGTCCTGACTTTC.

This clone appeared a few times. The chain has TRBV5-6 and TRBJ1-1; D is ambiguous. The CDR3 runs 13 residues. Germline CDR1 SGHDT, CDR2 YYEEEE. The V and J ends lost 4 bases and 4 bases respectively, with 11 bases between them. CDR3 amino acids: CASSRGGSTEAFF. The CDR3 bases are TGTGCCAGCAGCCGTGGCGGGTCCACTGAAGCTTTCTTT.

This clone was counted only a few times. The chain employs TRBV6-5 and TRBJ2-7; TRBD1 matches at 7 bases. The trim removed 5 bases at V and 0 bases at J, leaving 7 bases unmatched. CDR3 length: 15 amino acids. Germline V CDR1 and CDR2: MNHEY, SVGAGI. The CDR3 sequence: CASSLQGDSSYEQYF. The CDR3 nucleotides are TGTGCCAGCAGTCTCCAGGGGGATAGCTCCTACGAGCAGTACTTC.